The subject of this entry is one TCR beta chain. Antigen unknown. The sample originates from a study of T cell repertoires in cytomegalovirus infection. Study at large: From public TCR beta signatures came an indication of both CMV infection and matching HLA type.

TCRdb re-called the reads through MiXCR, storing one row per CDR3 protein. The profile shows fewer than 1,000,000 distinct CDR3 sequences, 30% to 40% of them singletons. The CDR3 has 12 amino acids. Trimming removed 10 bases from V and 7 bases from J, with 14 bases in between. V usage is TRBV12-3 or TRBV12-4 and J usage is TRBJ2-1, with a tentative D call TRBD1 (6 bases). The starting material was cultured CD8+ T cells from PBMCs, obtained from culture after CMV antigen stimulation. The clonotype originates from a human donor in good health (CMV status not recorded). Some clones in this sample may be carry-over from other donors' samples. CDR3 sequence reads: CATSAGVNEQFF. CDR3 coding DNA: TGTGCCACCTCGGCAGGGGTTAATGAGCAGTTCTTC.